The sample holds many counts of the clone carrying this T cell receptor (beta chain). Antigen unknown. The sample originates from a study of neurological immune-mediated disorders. Study outcomes and limitations: No sharing of CDR3 amino acid sequences was observed among expanded clones across subjects, suggesting private repertoires in all groups.

This CDR3 spans 15 amino acids. Germline V gene sequence: CDR1 SGHRS, CDR2 YFSETQ. Trimming pared 0 bases from V and 4 bases from J, leaving 10 bases between. A 10-nucleotide random UMI tagged transcripts in template-switch 5'RACE cDNA synthesis. TCRdb used MiXCR to reprocess the 5' RACE reads, holding one entry per CDR3 protein. The table includes roughly 60,000 distinct CDR3 sequences, around 3.4% detected once. The sample was PBMCs. The receptor was derived from a woman under 40 with multiple sclerosis. The V gene is TRBV5-1, the J gene TRBJ2-2; D call uncertain. The CDR3 is CASSLAGGSTGELFF. The CDR3 DNA sequence: TGCGCCAGCAGCTTGGCCGGTGGAAGCACCGGGGAGCTGTTTTTT.